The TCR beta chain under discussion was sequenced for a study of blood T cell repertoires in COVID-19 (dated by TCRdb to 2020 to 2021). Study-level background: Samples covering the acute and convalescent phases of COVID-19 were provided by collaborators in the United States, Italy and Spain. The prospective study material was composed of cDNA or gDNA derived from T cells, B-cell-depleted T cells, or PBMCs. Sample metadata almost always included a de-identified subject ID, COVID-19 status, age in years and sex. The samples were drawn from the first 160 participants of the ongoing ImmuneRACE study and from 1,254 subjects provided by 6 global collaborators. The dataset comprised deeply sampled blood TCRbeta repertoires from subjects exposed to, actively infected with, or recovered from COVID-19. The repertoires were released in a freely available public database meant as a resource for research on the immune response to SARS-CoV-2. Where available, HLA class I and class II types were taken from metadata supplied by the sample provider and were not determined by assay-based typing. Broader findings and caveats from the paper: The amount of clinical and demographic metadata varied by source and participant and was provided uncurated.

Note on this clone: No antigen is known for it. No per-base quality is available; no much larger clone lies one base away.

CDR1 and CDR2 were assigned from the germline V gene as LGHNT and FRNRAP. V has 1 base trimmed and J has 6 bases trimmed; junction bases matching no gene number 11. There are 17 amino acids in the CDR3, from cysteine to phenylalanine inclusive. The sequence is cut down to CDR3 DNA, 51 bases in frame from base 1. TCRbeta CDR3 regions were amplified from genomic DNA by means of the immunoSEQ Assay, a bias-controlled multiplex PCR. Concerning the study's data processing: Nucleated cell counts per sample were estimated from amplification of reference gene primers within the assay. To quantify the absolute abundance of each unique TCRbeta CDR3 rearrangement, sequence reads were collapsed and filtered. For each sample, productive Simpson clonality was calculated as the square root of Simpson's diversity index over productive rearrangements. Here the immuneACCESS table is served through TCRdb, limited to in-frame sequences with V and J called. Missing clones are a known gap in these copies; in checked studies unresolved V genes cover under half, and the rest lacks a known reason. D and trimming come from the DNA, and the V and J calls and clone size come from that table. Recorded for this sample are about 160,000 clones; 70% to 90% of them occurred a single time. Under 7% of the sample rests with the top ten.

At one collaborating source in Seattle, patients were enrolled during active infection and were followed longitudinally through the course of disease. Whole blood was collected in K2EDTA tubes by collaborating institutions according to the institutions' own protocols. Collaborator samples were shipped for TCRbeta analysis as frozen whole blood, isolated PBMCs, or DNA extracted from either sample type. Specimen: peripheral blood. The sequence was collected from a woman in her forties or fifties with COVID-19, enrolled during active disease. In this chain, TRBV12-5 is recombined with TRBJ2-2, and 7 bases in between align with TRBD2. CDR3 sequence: CASGLAPGGTRPGELFF. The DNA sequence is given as TGTGCTAGTGGTTTGGCCCCCGGGGGGACCAGGCCCGGGGAGCTGTTTTTT.